The 27 T cell receptor beta chains below all came from one sample that was sequenced in a study of OX40 agonist ivuxolimab in advanced cancers. The method was the immunoSEQ multiplex PCR assay. TCRdb obtained this table from immuneACCESS and retained in-frame rearrangements with V and J assigned. These tables miss some clones; where compared with another copy, unresolved V genes account for less than half of the shortfall, and the remainder is unexplained. This sample comprises about 76,000 clones, 85% to 90% of them detected only once. Over 10% of the sample belongs to the ten largest clones. The sample in question was CD4+ or CD8+ T cells sorted from blood, obtained in a trial of the OX40 agonist ivuxolimab. The receptors stem from an adult with an advanced solid tumor such as melanoma, head and neck, liver or kidney cancer.

CDR3 loop: CASSLVDNEQFF. The CDR3 region has the DNA TGTGCCAGCAGCTTAGTCGACAATGAGCAGTTCTTC. This chain joins TRBV7-9 and TRBJ2-1; D uncertain. The CDR3 contains 12 residues. The germline V gene encodes CDR1 SEHNR and CDR2 FQNEAQ (reference sequence). V was shortened by 1 base and J by 5 bases, with 3 bases between the two germline ends. Variable domain in full (rest from reference TRBV7-9 and TRBJ2-1): DTGVSQNPRHKITKRGQNVTFRCDPISEHNRLYWYRQTLGQGPEFLTYFQNEAQLEKSRLLSDRFSAERPKGSFSTLEIQRTEQGDSAMYLCASSLVDNEQFFGPGTRLTVL.

The V and J genes are TRBV6-6 and TRBJ2-1, with a tentative D call TRBD2 (5 bases). CDR1 and CDR2 from the germline V gene are MNHNY and SVGAGI (reference sequence). This CDR3 has 14 amino acids. The V gene lost 2 bases and the J gene lost 5 bases, with 10 bases spanning the gap. The DNA for the CDR3 is TGTGCCAGCAGTTACACCGACGGGGACAATGAGCAGTTCTTC. The encoded protein is CASSYTDGDNEQFF.

This chain uses TRBV29-1 with TRBJ2-7, with TRBD2 matching 14 bases. The CDR3 sequence is 15 residues long. Germline V gene lookup returns CDR1 SQVTM and CDR2 ANQGSEA. The V gene end was trimmed by 0 bases and the J gene end by 6 bases; junction bases not matched to a gene: 4. CDR3 coding DNA: TGCAGCGTTGAAGAGGGGACTAGCGGGAGAGGCGAGCAGTACTTC. Translation: CSVEEGTSGRGEQYF.

The V and J genes are TRBV6-5 and TRBJ2-7; 9 bases are shared with TRBD1. The junction had 9 bases not matched to a gene; V was cut back by 5 bases and J by 7 bases. Germline CDR1 and CDR2: MNHEY and SVGAGI. CDR3 size: 14 residues. CDR3 bases: TGTGCCAGCAGTATCGGACAGGGGAGGGGGGAGCAGTACTTC. It is translated as CASSIGQGRGEQYF.

This clone was detected only once. This chain joins TRBV27 and TRBJ2-5; D might be TRBD1 (5 bases). Judging by the DNA end, TRBJ2-7 fits better; the J call may be wrong. The CDR3 is made up of 13 amino acids. Looked up from germline, CDR1 is MNHEY and CDR2 is SMNVEV (reference sequence). In DNA form, the CDR3 reads TGTGCCAGCAGTTTTCAAGGGGACTACGAGCAGTACTTC. Amino acid sequence: CASSFQGDYEQYF.

This chain uses TRBV18 with TRBJ1-2; D gene unclear. The germline CDR1 and CDR2 sequences are KGHSH and LQKENI. Trimming removed 2 bases from V and 8 bases from J, with 6 bases in between. The CDR3 spans 11 residues. The CDR3 loop reads CASSPGIGYTF. The CDR3 bases are TGTGCCAGCTCACCAGGGATAGGCTACACCTTC.

This chain connects TRBV28 to TRBJ2-7; D is possibly TRBD2 (5 bases). The germline V and J ends were trimmed by 2 bases and 0 bases, with 17 bases remaining between them. Germline CDR1 reads MDHEN; CDR2 reads SYDVKM. This CDR3 has 17 amino acids. The CDR3 loop reads CASSLTPGGSYSYEQYF. CDR3 bases: TGTGCCAGCAGTTTAACACCCGGCGGGTCCTACTCCTACGAGCAGTACTTC. The whole variable domain, remainder taken from reference TRBV28 and TRBJ2-7, is DVKVTQSSRYLVKRTGEKVFLECVQDMDHENMFWYRQDPGLGLRLIYFSYDVKMKEKGDIPEGYSVSREKKERFSLILESASTNQTSMYLCASSLTPGGSYSYEQYFGPGTRLTVT.

Comments on this clone: The same CDR3 is also encoded by other DNA sequences in this sample. This chain links TRBV6-5 with TRBJ1-1, with D tentatively TRBD1 (6 bases). CDR3 length equals 14 residues. Trimming removed 2 bases at V and 1 base at J, with 8 bases between. Germline CDR1 MNHEY, CDR2 SVGAGI. The CDR3 protein is CASSYGGTNTEAFF. CDR3 DNA sequence: TGTGCCAGCAGTTACGGGGGCACGAACACTGAAGCTTTCTTT.

This clone has just a few counts. The chain carries TRBV15 and TRBJ2-2; D tentatively reads TRBD1 or TRBD2 (5 bases each). CDR3 size: 17 residues. Germline V gives CDR1 LNHNV, CDR2 YYDKDF (reference sequence). Trimming removed 1 base at V and 3 bases at J, with 15 bases between. CDR3 protein: CATSRGDPDGYTGELFF. CDR3 nucleotides: TGTGCCACCAGCAGAGGGGACCCCGACGGCTACACCGGGGAGCTGTTTTTT.

V usage is TRBV12-1 and J usage is TRBJ2-1. TRBV12-1 is a recognized pseudogene. The CDR3 spans 15 residues. CDR3 coding DNA: TGTGCCGGGTCTCTCGGGGCGGAACCCTACAATGAGCAGTTCTTC. Its translation is CAGSLGAEPYNEQFF.

This clone was found once. The chain is built from TRBV6-1 and TRBJ1-6, with 12 bases fitting TRBD1. Trimming cost V 4 bases and J 9 bases; bases outside gene matches: 4. This CDR3 has 15 residues. Germline CDR1 and CDR2: MNHNS and SASEGT. The CDR3 protein is CASSAGTGGGSPLHF. The CDR3 bases are TGTGCCAGCAGTGCAGGGACAGGGGGCGGTTCACCCCTCCACTTT.

This clone has a single count. The rearrangement joins TRBV28 to TRBJ2-5; D is ambiguous. The CDR3 contains 15 residues. Trimming removed 5 bases at V and 0 bases at J, with 13 bases between. Germline V lookup: CDR1 MDHEN, CDR2 SYDVKM. CDR3 in DNA: TGTGCCAGCAGTCAACCCGTAGAGTACCAAGAGACCCAGTACTTC. This encodes CASSQPVEYQETQYF.

The J gene is TRBJ2-6, the V gene TRBV28; D ambiguous. V was trimmed by 7 bases and J by 0 bases, leaving 10 bases between them. The germline V gene encodes CDR1 MDHEN and CDR2 SYDVKM. CDR3 size: 15 residues. The CDR3 bases are TGTGCCAGCACTCAAACCACCTCTGGGGCCAACGTCCTGACTTTC. Protein product: CASTQTTSGANVLTF.

For the CDR3, the DNA is TGCGCCAGCAGCCCACGTTTGGCCCTCAGTTACGAGCAGTACTTC. This encodes CASSPRLALSYEQYF. The chain couples TRBV5-1 to TRBJ2-7; D is undetermined. Looked up from germline, CDR1 is SGHRS and CDR2 is YFSETQ. Trimming left V 4 bases short and J 4 bases short, with 18 bases between. CDR3 length: 15 amino acids. The full variable domain, its missing parts supplied by reference TRBV5-1 and TRBJ2-7, is KAGVTQTPRYLIKTRGQQVTLSCSPISGHRSVSWYQQTPGQGLQFLFEYFSETQRNKGNFPGRFSGRQFSNSRSEMNVSTLELGDSALYLCASSPRLALSYEQYFGPGTRLTVT.

The gene calls are TRBV5-6 and TRBJ2-7; 9 bases map to TRBD1. This CDR3 is built from 13 residues. The junction had 6 bases not matched to a gene; V was cut back by 4 bases and J by 7 bases. Germline CDR1 is SGHDT and CDR2 is YYEEEE. The CDR3, as DNA: TGTGCCAGCAGCCTGGGACAGGGCGGGGAGCAGTACTTC. It yields the protein CASSLGQGGEQYF.

This rearrangement joins TRBV7-9 to TRBJ2-7; TRBD1 is a possible D gene (6 bases). The CDR3 sequence is 16 residues long. Germline V CDR1 and CDR2: SEHNR, FQNEAQ (reference sequence). V shed 5 bases and J shed 5 bases, with 22 bases lying between them. The CDR3: CASSLHITQGPHEQYF. CDR3 bases: TGTGCCAGCAGCCTACACATTACCCAGGGGCCCCACGAGCAGTACTTC.

This chain joins TRBV10-3 and TRBJ2-7; 7 bases align to TRBD1. This CDR3 has 14 amino acids. Germline trimming cut 4 bases from V and 2 bases from J; bases unmatched to any gene: 5. Germline CDR1 is ENHRY and CDR2 is SYGVKD. This chain's CDR3 is CAISGVTGTYEQYF. The CDR3 nucleotides are TGTGCCATCAGTGGAGTGACAGGGACCTACGAGCAGTACTTC.

This clone occurred once. This rearrangement joins TRBV2 to TRBJ1-2; unclear D gene. Trimming took 0 bases from V and 6 from J, leaving 11 bases between them. This CDR3 spans 14 amino acids. The germline V gene encodes CDR1 SNHLY and CDR2 FYNNEI. CDR3 DNA sequence: TGTGCCAGCAGTGAAGCGCTTCTTGGCAATGGCTACACCTTC. Translated, it gives CASSEALLGNGYTF.

The J gene is TRBJ2-1, the V gene TRBV5-1; possible D gene TRBD2, 5 bases. The CDR3 length is 15 residues. Trimming cost V 0 bases and J 0 bases, with 7 bases left between them. The V gene's germline CDR1 is SGHRS and CDR2 YFSETQ. CDR3 nucleotides: TGCGCCAGCAGCTTGGGAGCGGCCTCCTACAATGAGCAGTTCTTC. The encoded protein is CASSLGAASYNEQFF.

The chain carries TRBV10-3 and TRBJ1-1, with TRBD1 as a possible D gene (5 bases). The V end lost 7 bases, the J end lost 4 bases, and 16 bases lay between the germline ends. The CDR3 covers 14 residues. CDR1 is ENHRY, CDR2 SYGVKD, per germline. The CDR3 loop reads CAIKSDPQGTEAFF. The CDR3 nucleotides are TGTGCCATCAAATCGGACCCCCAGGGCACTGAAGCTTTCTTT.

This chain links TRBV7-8 with TRBJ1-1; D not resolved. Germline CDR1 SGHVS, CDR2 FQNEAQ. The CDR3 has 13 amino acids. Between the trimmed V and J ends, which lost 3 bases and 1 base, there was a span of 6 bases. The CDR3 loop is CASSLTGNTEAFF. The CDR3 DNA sequence: TGTGCCAGCAGCTTGACTGGGAACACTGAAGCTTTCTTT.

The chain links TRBV10-3 to TRBJ1-1; TRBD1 agrees at 7 bases. The germline V gene encodes CDR1 ENHRY and CDR2 SYGVKD. V lost 4 bases, J lost 3 bases, and 8 bases stayed unmatched. The CDR3 is made up of 15 amino acids. The CDR3 protein is CAISGEGAGDTEAFF. The CDR3 nucleotides are TGTGCCATCAGTGGAGAGGGGGCGGGGGACACTGAAGCTTTCTTT.

The chain links TRBV28 to TRBJ2-5; no clear D. Trimming took 6 bases from V and 5 from J, leaving 13 bases between them. The CDR3 spans 13 residues. The germline gives CDR1 MDHEN, CDR2 SYDVKM. The CDR3 coding sequence is TGTGCCAGCAGCTCCGGAGATTTGGAGACCCAGTACTTC. Encoded protein: CASSSGDLETQYF.

The V gene is TRBV7-8, the J gene TRBJ2-7; possibly TRBD1 for D (7 bases). CDR1 is SGHVS, CDR2 FQNEAQ, per germline. This CDR3 region has 18 residues. Trimming shortened V by 2 bases and J by 5 bases, and 25 bases separated the two germline ends. The CDR3 DNA sequence: TGTGCCAGCAGCTTAACGTGGGGGCGGGGAACAGGGGTGGACGAGCAGTACTTC. Residues: CASSLTWGRGTGVDEQYF.

The rearrangement joins TRBV5-1 to TRBJ1-1, with D unclear. Germline CDR1 is SGHRS and CDR2 is YFSETQ. This CDR3 is 12 amino acids long. With 4 bases removed from V and 5 bases from J, the gap between germline ends came to 9 bases. The CDR3 region has the DNA TGCGCCAGCAGCCCTCCCGGGACTGAAGCTTTCTTT. The encoded protein is CASSPPGTEAFF. Using reference TRBV5-1 and TRBJ1-1 for the parts outside the CDR3, the full variable domain is KAGVTQTPRYLIKTRGQQVTLSCSPISGHRSVSWYQQTPGQGLQFLFEYFSETQRNKGNFPGRFSGRQFSNSRSEMNVSTLELGDSALYLCASSPPGTEAFFGQGTRLTVV.

V gene TRBV19 combines with J gene TRBJ2-3; 8 nucleotides match TRBD2. After removal of 9 bases from V and 3 bases from J, the junction contained 8 bases not matched to a gene. This CDR3 is built from 14 residues. Germline V gene lookup returns CDR1 LNHDA and CDR2 SQIVND (reference sequence). CDR3 in amino acids: CASRERELTDTQYF. In DNA, the CDR3 is TGTGCCAGCCGCGAGCGGGAGTTAACAGATACGCAGTATTTT.

The rearrangement uses TRBV5-1 and TRBJ1-4, with D uncertain. CDR1 SGHRS and CDR2 YFSETQ come from the germline V gene. This CDR3 comprises 14 residues. The germline V and J ends were trimmed by 1 base and 5 bases, with 9 bases remaining between them. The CDR3 protein is CASSLRRGNEKLFF. CDR3 in DNA: TGCGCCAGCAGCTTGAGAAGAGGCAATGAAAAACTGTTTTTT.